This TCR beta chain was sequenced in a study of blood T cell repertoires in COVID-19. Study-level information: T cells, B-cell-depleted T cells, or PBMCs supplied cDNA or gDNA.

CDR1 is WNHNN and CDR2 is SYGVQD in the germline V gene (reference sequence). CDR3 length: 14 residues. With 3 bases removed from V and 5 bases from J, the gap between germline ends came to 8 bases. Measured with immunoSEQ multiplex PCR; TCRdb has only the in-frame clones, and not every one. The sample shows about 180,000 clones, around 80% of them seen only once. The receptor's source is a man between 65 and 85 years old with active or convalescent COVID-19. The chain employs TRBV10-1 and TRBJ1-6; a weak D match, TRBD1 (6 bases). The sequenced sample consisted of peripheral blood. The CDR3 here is CASSDGGHNSPLHF. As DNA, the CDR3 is TGCGCCAGCAGTGATGGGGGCCATAATTCACCCCTCCACTTT.